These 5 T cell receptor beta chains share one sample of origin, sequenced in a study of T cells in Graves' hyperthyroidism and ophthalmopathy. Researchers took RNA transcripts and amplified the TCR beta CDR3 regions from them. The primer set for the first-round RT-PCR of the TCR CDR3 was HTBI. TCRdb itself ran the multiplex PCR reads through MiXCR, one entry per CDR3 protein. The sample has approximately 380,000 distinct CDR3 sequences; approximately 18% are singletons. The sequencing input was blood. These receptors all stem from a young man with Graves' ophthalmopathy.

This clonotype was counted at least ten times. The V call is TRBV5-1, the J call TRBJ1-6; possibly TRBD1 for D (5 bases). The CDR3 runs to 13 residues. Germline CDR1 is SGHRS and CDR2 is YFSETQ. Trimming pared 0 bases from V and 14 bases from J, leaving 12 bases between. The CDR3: CASSLAGDSSLHF. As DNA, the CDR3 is TGCGCCAGCAGCTTGGCCGGGGACTCATCCCTCCACTTT.

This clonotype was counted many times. CDR3 amino acids: CASSLSLDNEQFF. The CDR3 DNA sequence: TGTGCCAGCAGTTTGAGCCTCGACAATGAGCAGTTCTTC. The chain has TRBV28 and TRBJ2-1; D uncertain. This CDR3 is 13 amino acids long. The germline V gene has CDR1 MDHEN and CDR2 SYDVKM. V lost 3 bases and J 5 bases, leaving 8 bases between the germline ends. The entire variable domain, with the rest obtained from reference TRBV28 and TRBJ2-1, is as follows: DVKVTQSSRYLVKRTGEKVFLECVQDMDHENMFWYRQDPGLGLRLIYFSYDVKMKEKGDIPEGYSVSREKKERFSLILESASTNQTSMYLCASSLSLDNEQFFGPGTRLTVL.

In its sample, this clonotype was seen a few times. CDR3 sequence (DNA): TGCGCCAGCAGCCAAGGTACATTGGGGGTAATCACAGATACGCAGTATTTT. It is translated as CASSQGTLGVITDTQYF. The V gene is TRBV4-1, the J gene TRBJ2-3; either TRBD1 or TRBD2 may supply D (5 bases each). CDR1 is MGHRA and CDR2 is YSYEKL in the germline V gene. This CDR3 has 17 amino acids. Trimming left V 1 base short and J 2 bases short, with 16 bases between.

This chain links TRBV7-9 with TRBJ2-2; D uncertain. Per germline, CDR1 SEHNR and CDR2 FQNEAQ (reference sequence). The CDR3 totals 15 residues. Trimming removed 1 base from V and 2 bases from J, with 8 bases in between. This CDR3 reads CASSLGSINTGELFF. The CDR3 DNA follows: TGTGCCAGCAGCTTAGGTTCCATTAACACCGGGGAGCTGTTTTTT.

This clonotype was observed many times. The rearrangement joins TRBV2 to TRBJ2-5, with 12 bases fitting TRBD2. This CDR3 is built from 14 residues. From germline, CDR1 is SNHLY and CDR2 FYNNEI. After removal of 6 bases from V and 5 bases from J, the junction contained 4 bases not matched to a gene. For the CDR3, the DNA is TGTGCCAGCAGAGGGACTAGCGGGCTTGAGACCCAGTACTTC. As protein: CASRGTSGLETQYF.